Listed here are 16 T cell receptor beta chains from one sample, sequenced in a study of T-cell memory formation after mild COVID-19. One entry per CDR3 protein results from TCRdb running MiXCR on the 5' RACE reads. In the table there are just under 550,000 distinct CDR3 sequences, roughly 21% of which are singletons. Input material: PBMCs or a T cell subset sorted from them (not recorded which). Source of these receptors: an adult woman who had mild COVID-19 (a few samples of this study predate the infection). Cell type and time point are not known.

This clonotype has only a few counts. V is TRBV24-1 and J is TRBJ2-3; 14 positions match TRBD2. The germline CDR1 and CDR2 sequences are KGHDR and SFDVKD. The J segment lost 5 bases and the V segment lost 4 bases, leaving 10 bases of the junction unmatched. The CDR3 loop spans 18 amino acids. CDR3 loop: CATSDPTGLAGGRDTQYF. Written as DNA, the CDR3 is TGTGCCACCAGTGACCCGACCGGACTAGCGGGAGGAAGAGATACGCAGTATTTT.

There are a few counts of this clonotype. V gene TRBV6-5 combines with J gene TRBJ1-3; TRBD1 might be the D (6 bases). V was shortened by 2 bases and J by 4 bases, with 12 bases between the two germline ends. Germline values: CDR1 MNHEY, CDR2 SVGAGI. This CDR3 comprises 15 residues. In DNA, the CDR3 is TGTGCCAGCAGTTACGACAGGAGGACGGGAAACACCATATATTTT. This codes for CASSYDRRTGNTIYF.

V is TRBV20-1 and J is TRBJ1-5, with D hard to call. The CDR3 loop spans 15 amino acids. V was clipped by 6 bases and J by 1 base, with 16 bases between them. Germline lookup yields CDR1 DFQATT and CDR2 SNEGSKA (reference sequence). CDR3 sequence (DNA): TGCAGTGCCCTGGATGACCCGGCCAGCAATCAGCCCCAGCATTTT. Translating gives CSALDDPASNQPQHF.

This chain connects TRBV18 to TRBJ2-5; 9 bases are a match to TRBD2. V trimming: 4 bases; J trimming: 1 base; junction bases outside the gene matches: 7. This CDR3 comprises 16 residues. Germline V lookup: CDR1 KGHSH, CDR2 LQKENI. CDR3 bases: TGTGCCAGCTCACTTCGACTAGCGGTCCTCCAAGAGACCCAGTACTTC. Its translation is CASSLRLAVLQETQYF.

A few counts support this clonotype. The V gene is TRBV3-1, the J gene TRBJ2-1; possibly TRBD2 for D (6 bases). CDR1 and CDR2 from the germline V gene are LGHDT and YNNKEL (reference sequence). The CDR3 extends over 16 amino acids. V was clipped by 6 bases and J by 5 bases, with 20 bases between them. The CDR3 coding sequence is TGTGCCAGCAGGAGAACTAGCATCTTGGGGGACAATGAGCAGTTCTTC. As protein: CASRRTSILGDNEQFF.

This clonotype was recorded a few times. The chain links TRBV5-1 to TRBJ1-1; the D gene is possibly TRBD1 (5 bases). This CDR3 region has 17 residues. Trimming stripped 4 bases from V and 4 bases from J, with 23 bases between. CDR1 is SGHRS and CDR2 is YFSETQ in the germline V gene. The CDR3: CASSPLLGEGQGTEAFF. The CDR3 nucleotides read TGCGCCAGCAGCCCCCTGTTGGGGGAGGGGCAGGGCACTGAAGCTTTCTTT.

The chain employs TRBV5-5 and TRBJ1-1; D gene uncertain. The V end was cut by 6 bases, the J end by 0 bases, with 9 bases between. The CDR3 is made up of 13 amino acids. Germline CDR1 is SGHKS and CDR2 is YYEKEE (reference sequence). The CDR3 DNA is TGTGCCAGCACCTCGGGCCTGAACACTGAAGCTTTCTTT. Amino acid sequence: CASTSGLNTEAFF. Full variable domain (missing parts from reference TRBV5-5 and TRBJ1-1): DAGVTQSPTHLIKTRGQQVTLRCSPISGHKSVSWYQQVLGQGPQFIFQYYEKEERGRGNFPDRFSARQFPNYSSELNVNALLLGDSALYLCASTSGLNTEAFFGQGTRLTVV.

This clonotype was seen once. This chain joins TRBV7-2 and TRBJ2-1, with D perhaps matching TRBD1 (6 bases). Germline CDR1 SGHTA, CDR2 FQGNSA. Trimming stripped 4 bases from V and 1 base from J, with 14 bases between. CDR3 length: 16 amino acids. CDR3 amino acids: CASSSRRGRSYNEQFF. In DNA, the CDR3 is TGTGCCAGCAGCTCTCGCAGGGGACGATCCTACAATGAGCAGTTCTTC.

The table lists this clonotype with a few counts. The chain carries TRBV5-6 and TRBJ2-5, with D possibly being TRBD2 (6 bases). Germline loops: CDR1 SGHDT, CDR2 YYEEEE. V lost 1 base to trimming and J lost 1 base, with 14 bases between them. This CDR3 has 16 residues. The CDR3 nucleotides are TGTGCCAGCAGCTTGTGGGGGAGGTGGGGCCAAGAGACCCAGTACTTC. It yields the protein CASSLWGRWGQETQYF.

The genes are TRBV7-3 and TRBJ2-5; 11 positions match TRBD2. Germline V gives CDR1 SGHTA, CDR2 FQGTGA. CDR3 length equals 15 residues. The V and J ends lost 5 bases and 7 bases, in that order; junction bases with no gene match: 9. Here the CDR3 reads CASSELAGVRGTQYF. The CDR3 bases are TGTGCCAGCAGCGAACTAGCGGGGGTTCGGGGGACCCAGTACTTC.

This chain joins TRBV5-1 and TRBJ2-3, with 9 positions matching TRBD2. The CDR3 loop spans 16 amino acids. Germline loops: CDR1 SGHRS, CDR2 YFSETQ. With 8 bases clipped from V and 0 bases from J, the junction kept 10 bases outside the gene matches. CDR3 amino acids: CASFSGGATSTDTQYF. In nucleotides, the CDR3 is TGCGCCAGTTTTAGCGGGGGAGCTACTAGCACAGATACGCAGTATTTT. Variable domain in full (rest from reference TRBV5-1 and TRBJ2-3): KAGVTQTPRYLIKTRGQQVTLSCSPISGHRSVSWYQQTPGQGLQFLFEYFSETQRNKGNFPGRFSGRQFSNSRSEMNVSTLELGDSALYLCASFSGGATSTDTQYFGPGTRLTVL.

This clonotype has a handful of counts. The chain carries TRBV5-1 and TRBJ2-2, with D unclear. Germline CDR1 is SGHRS and CDR2 is YFSETQ. The CDR3 extends over 16 amino acids. Between the trimmed V and J ends, which lost 8 bases and 7 bases, there was a span of 24 bases. The CDR3 spells CASSLPSGLLDGELFF. The CDR3 region has the DNA TGCGCCAGTTCTCTGCCTTCGGGTCTTCTCGACGGGGAGCTGTTTTTT.

DNA for the CDR3: TGTGCCAGCAGCTTATCCGGCTTGGACGAGCAGTACTTC. As protein: CASSLSGLDEQYF. The chain is built from TRBV5-6 and TRBJ2-7; D remains unclear. The CDR3 has 13 residues. V shed 2 bases and J shed 5 bases, with 11 bases lying between them. Germline V gene lookup returns CDR1 SGHDT and CDR2 YYEEEE.

In the case of this clonotype: An end of the junction differs from the germline gene, which may be a read error. The rearrangement links TRBV7-6 to TRBJ2-3; the D gene is possibly TRBD2 (5 bases). Germline loops: CDR1 SGHVS, CDR2 FNYEAQ. The CDR3 runs 17 residues. The CDR3 nucleotides read TGTGCCAGCAGCTTAATGATGACGGGAAGCTTCACAGATACGCAATATTTT. It codes for CASSLMMTGSFTDTQYF.

The chain links TRBV20-1 to TRBJ2-7; 12 positions agree with TRBD2. Germline CDR1 DFQATT, CDR2 SNEGSKA (reference sequence). The CDR3 runs to 16 residues. The V and J ends lost 0 bases and 2 bases, in that order; junction bases with no gene match: 5. CDR3 region: CSARDHTSGRTYEQYF. CDR3 nucleotides: TGCAGTGCTAGAGACCACACTAGCGGGAGGACCTACGAGCAGTACTTC.

In its sample, this clonotype was seen a few times. V is TRBV3-1 and J is TRBJ2-3; TRBD2 aligns across 8 bases. Unmatched junction bases numbered 6, after V lost 4 bases and J lost 6 bases. The germline V gene encodes CDR1 LGHDT and CDR2 YNNKEL (reference sequence). The CDR3 has 14 amino acids. The CDR3 bases are TGTGCCAGCAGCCTCACCAGGACTAGCGATACGCAGTATTTT. This codes for CASSLTRTSDTQYF.